Included here is one TCR beta chain sequence, with context. Its antigen is undetermined. The PCR ran on 60 Vbeta and 13 Jbeta primers. Clones were read by immunoSEQ multiplex PCR, and TCRdb kept only the in-frame ones, dropping some. Among around 150,000 clones listed, approximately 78% were seen once. This sample stems from a study of cytomegalovirus exposure and HLA in healthy donors. Study-wide findings and caveats: A later analysis found most CMV-associated TCR beta chains apparently HLA-restricted. Trimming of TCR beta V- and J-genes showed a link, identified in a later analysis, to a missense DCLRE1C variant.

This CDR3 comprises 15 residues. V lost 0 bases to trimming and J lost 4 bases, with 12 bases between them. Looked up from germline, CDR1 is LGHNA and CDR2 is YSLEER. The chain couples TRBV4-3 to TRBJ1-2, with D perhaps matching TRBD1 (5 bases). This TCR came from a male donor in good health and CMV-seropositive. The sequencing input was PBMCs. CDR3 in amino acids: CASSQDGREGYGYTF. The CDR3 region has the DNA TGCGCCAGCAGCCAAGATGGCAGGGAGGGCTATGGCTACACCTTC.